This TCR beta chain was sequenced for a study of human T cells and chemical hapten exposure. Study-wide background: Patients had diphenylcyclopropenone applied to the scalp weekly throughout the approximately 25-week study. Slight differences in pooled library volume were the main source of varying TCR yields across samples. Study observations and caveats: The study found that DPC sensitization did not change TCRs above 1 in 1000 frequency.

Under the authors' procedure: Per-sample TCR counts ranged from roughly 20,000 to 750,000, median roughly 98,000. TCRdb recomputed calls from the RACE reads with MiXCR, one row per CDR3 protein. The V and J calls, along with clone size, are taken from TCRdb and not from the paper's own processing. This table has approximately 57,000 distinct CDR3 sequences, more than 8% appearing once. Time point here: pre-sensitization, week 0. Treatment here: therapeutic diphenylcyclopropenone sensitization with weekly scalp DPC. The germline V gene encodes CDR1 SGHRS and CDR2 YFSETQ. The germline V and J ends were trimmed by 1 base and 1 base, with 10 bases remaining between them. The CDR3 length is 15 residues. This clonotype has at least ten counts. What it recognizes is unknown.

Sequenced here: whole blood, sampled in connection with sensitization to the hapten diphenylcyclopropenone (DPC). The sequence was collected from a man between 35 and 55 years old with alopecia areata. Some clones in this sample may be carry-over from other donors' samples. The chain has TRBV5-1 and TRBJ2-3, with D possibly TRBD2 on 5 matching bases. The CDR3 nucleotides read TGCGCCAGCAGCTTGAGGGAGCTCGGCACAGATACGCAGTATTTT. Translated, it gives CASSLRELGTDTQYF.